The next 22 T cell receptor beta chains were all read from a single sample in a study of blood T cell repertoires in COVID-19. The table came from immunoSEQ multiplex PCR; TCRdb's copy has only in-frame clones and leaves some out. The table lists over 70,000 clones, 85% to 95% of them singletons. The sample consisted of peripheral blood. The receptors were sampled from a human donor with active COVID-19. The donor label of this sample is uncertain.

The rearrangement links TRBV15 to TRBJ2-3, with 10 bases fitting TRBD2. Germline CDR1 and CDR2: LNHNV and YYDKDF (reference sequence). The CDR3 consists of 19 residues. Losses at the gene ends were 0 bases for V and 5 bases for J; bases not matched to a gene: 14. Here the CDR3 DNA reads TGTGCCACCAGCAGAGATCGCTCGCTAGCGGGGGACCCACGAGATACGCAGTATTTT. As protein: CATSRDRSLAGDPRDTQYF.

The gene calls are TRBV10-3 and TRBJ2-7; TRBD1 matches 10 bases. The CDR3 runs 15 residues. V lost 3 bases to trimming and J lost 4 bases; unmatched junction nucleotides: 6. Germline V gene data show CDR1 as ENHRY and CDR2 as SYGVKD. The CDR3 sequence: CAISETGTGAYEQYF. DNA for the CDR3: TGTGCCATCAGTGAAACCGGGACAGGGGCATACGAGCAGTACTTC.

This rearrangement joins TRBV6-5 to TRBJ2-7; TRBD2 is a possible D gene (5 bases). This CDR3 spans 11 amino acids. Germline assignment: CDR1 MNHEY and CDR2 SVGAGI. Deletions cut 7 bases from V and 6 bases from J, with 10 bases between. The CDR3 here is CASKRLAEQYF. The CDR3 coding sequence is TGTGCCAGCAAGAGGCTAGCCGAGCAGTACTTC.

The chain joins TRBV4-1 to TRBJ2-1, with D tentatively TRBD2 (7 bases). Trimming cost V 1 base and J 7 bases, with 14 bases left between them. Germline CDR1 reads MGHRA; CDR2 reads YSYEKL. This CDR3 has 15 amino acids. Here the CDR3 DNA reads TGCGCCAGCAGCCAAGTCGGGGGGCCAGGGAATGAGCAGTTCTTC. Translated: CASSQVGGPGNEQFF.

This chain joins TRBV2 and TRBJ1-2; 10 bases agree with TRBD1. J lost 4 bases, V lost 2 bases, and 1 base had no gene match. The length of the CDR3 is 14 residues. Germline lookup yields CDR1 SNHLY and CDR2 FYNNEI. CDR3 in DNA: TGTGCCAGCAGTGAAAGGACAGGGGGCTATGGCTACACCTTC. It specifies CASSERTGGYGYTF.

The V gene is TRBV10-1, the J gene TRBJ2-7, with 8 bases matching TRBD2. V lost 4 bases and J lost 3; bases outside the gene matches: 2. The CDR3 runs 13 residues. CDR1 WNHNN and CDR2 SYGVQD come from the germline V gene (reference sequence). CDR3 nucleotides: TGCGCCAGCAGTGCCAGCGGGGGCTACGAGCAGTACTTC. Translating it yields CASSASGGYEQYF.

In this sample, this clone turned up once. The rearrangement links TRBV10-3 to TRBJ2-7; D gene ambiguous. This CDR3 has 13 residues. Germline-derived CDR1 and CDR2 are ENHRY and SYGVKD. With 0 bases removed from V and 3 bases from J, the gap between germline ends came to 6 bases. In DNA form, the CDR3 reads TGTGCCATCAGTGAGTCTCCGAGCTACGAGCAGTACTTC. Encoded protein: CAISESPSYEQYF.

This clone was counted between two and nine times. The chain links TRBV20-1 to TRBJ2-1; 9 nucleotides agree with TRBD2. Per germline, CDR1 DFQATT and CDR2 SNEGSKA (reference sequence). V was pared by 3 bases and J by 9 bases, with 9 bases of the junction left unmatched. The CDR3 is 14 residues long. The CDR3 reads CSASRLASGVEQFF. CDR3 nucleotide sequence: TGCAGTGCTAGTCGGCTAGCTAGCGGGGTTGAGCAGTTCTTC.

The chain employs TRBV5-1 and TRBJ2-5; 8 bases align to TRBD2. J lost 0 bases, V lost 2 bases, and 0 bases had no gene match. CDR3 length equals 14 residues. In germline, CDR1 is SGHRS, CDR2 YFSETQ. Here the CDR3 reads CASSFSGDQETQYF. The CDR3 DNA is TGCGCCAGCAGCTTTAGCGGGGACCAAGAGACCCAGTACTTC. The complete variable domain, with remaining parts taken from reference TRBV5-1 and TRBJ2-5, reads KAGVTQTPRYLIKTRGQQVTLSCSPISGHRSVSWYQQTPGQGLQFLFEYFSETQRNKGNFPGRFSGRQFSNSRSEMNVSTLELGDSALYLCASSFSGDQETQYFGPGTRLLVL.

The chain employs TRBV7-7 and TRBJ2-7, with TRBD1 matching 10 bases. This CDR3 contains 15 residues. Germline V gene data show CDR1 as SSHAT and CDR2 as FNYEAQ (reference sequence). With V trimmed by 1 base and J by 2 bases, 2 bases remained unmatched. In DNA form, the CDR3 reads TGTGCCAGCAGCTTAGGCGGACAGGGGGCCTACGAGCAGTACTTC. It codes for CASSLGGQGAYEQYF.

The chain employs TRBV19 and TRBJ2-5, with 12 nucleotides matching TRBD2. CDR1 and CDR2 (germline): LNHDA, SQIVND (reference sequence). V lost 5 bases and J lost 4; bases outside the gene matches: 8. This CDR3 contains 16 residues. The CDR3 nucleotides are TGTGCCAGTAGTCCCCGCCCTAGCGGGGGGGGAGAGACCCAGTACTTC. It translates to CASSPRPSGGGETQYF.

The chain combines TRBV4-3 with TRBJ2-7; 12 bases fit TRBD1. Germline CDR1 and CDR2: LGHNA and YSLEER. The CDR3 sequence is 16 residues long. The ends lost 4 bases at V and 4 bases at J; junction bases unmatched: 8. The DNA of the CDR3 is TGCGCCAGCAGCCCGGGACAGGGGGCCAGAGTTTACGAGCAGTACTTC. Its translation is CASSPGQGARVYEQYF.

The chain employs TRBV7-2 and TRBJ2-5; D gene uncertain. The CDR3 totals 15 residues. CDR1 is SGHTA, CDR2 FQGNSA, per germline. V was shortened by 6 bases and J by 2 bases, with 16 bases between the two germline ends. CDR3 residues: CASSPSSAGQETQYF. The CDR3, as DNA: TGTGCCAGCAGTCCTAGTTCTGCCGGGCAAGAGACCCAGTACTTC.

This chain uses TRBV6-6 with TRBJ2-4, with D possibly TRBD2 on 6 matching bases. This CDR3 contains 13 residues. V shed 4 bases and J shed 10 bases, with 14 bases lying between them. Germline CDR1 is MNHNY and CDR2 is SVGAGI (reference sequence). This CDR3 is CASSSGTGEIQYF. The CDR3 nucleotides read TGTGCCAGCAGTTCTGGGACGGGGGAAATTCAGTACTTC.

This CDR3 is CASSPTGLRNTGELFF. The CDR3 DNA follows: TGTGCCAGCAGCCCCACAGGCCTACGGAACACCGGGGAGCTGTTTTTT. V usage is TRBV7-8 and J usage is TRBJ2-2, with D possibly matching TRBD1 (5 bases). The V gene's germline CDR1 is SGHVS and CDR2 FQNEAQ. This CDR3 is built from 16 residues. V was clipped by 5 bases and J by 1 base, with 14 bases between them. The full variable domain, with the rest looked up from reference TRBV7-8 and TRBJ2-2, is GAGVSQSPRYKVAKRGQDVALRCDPISGHVSLFWYQQALGQGPEFLTYFQNEAQLDKSGLPSDRFFAERPEGSVSTLKIQRTQQEDSAVYLCASSPTGLRNTGELFFGEGSRLTVL.

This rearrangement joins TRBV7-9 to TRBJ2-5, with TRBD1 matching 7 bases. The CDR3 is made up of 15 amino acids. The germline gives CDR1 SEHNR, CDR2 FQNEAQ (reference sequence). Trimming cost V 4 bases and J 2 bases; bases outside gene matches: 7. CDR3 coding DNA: TGTGCCAGCAGCTCGGGACAGAGTAGGCAAGAGACCCAGTACTTC. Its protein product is CASSSGQSRQETQYF. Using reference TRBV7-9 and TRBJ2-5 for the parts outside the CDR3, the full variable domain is DTGVSQNPRHKITKRGQNVTFRCDPISEHNRLYWYRQTLGQGPEFLTYFQNEAQLEKSRLLSDRFSAERPKGSFSTLEIQRTEQGDSAMYLCASSSGQSRQETQYFGPGTRLLVL.

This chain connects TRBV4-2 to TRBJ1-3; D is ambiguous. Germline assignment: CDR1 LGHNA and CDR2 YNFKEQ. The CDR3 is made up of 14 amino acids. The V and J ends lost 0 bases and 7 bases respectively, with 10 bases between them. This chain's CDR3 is CASSQEWLGNTIYF. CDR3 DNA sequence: TGTGCCAGCAGCCAAGAATGGCTGGGCAACACCATATATTTT.

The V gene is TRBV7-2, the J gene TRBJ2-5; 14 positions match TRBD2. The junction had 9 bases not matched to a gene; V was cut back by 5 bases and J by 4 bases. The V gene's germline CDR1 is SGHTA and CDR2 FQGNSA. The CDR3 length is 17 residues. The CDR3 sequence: CASSRVGTSGGRETQYF. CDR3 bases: TGTGCCAGCAGCCGGGTGGGGACTAGCGGGGGACGAGAGACCCAGTACTTC.

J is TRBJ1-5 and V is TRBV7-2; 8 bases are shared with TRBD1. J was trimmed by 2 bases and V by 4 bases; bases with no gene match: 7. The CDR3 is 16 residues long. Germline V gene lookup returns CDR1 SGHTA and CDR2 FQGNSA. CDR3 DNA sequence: TGTGCCAGCAGCTCTCCGGACAGGGCTCGCAATCAGCCCCAGCATTTT. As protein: CASSSPDRARNQPQHF.

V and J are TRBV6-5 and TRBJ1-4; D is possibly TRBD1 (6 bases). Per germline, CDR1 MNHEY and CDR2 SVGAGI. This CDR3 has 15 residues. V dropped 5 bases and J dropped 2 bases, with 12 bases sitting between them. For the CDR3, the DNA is TGTGCCAGCAGTACGAACAGGGCTACTAATGAAAAACTGTTTTTT. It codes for CASSTNRATNEKLFF.

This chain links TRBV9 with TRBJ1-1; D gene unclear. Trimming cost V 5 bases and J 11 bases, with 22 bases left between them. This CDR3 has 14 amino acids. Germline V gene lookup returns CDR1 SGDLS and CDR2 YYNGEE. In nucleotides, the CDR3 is TGTGCCAGCAGTATTACACAAACCGGGATAGGGGCTTTCTTT. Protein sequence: CASSITQTGIGAFF.

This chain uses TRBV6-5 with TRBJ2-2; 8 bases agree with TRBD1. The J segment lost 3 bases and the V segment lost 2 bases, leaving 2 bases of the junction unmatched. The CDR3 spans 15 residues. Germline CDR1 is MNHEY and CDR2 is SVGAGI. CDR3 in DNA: TGTGCCAGCAGTTACACGACAGGGGACACCGGGGAGCTGTTTTTT. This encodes CASSYTTGDTGELFF.